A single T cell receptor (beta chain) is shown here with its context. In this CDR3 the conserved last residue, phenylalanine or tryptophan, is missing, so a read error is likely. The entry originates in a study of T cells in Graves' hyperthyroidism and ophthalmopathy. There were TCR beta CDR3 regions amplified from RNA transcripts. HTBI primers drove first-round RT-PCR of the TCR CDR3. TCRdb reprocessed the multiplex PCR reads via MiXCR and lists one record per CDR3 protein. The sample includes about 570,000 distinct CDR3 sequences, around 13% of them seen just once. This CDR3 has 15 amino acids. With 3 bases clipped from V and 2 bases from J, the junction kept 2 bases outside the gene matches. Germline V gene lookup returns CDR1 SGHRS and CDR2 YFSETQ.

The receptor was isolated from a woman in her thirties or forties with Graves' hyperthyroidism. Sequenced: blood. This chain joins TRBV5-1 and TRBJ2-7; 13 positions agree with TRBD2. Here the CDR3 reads CASSSGTSGTYEQYL. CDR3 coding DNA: TGCGCCAGCAGCTCCGGGACTAGCGGGACCTACGAGCAGTACCTC.